The 18 T cell receptor beta chains given below trace back to one sample, sequenced in a study of graft-versus-host responses after intestinal transplantation. Using immunoSEQ multiplex PCR, the repertoire was profiled, and TCRdb retains in-frame clones only, with some absent. The table has about 110,000 clones, over 85% seen once. What these receptors recognize is not known. This sample comprised unstimulated CD8+ T cells sorted from spleen or lymph node cells, obtained before intestinal transplant. Receptors originate from a human donor who received an intestinal transplant.

The gene calls are TRBV7-9 and TRBJ1-2, with D uncertain. The CDR3 is made up of 17 amino acids. The germline V gene has CDR1 SEHNR and CDR2 FQNEAQ (reference sequence). The ends were cut back, 2 bases at V and 4 bases at J, with 20 bases in the middle. CDR3 region: CASSLTGSGPLFYGYTF. For the CDR3, the DNA is TGTGCCAGCAGCTTAACCGGGTCAGGACCCTTATTCTATGGCTACACCTTC.

This sequence joins TRBV2 and TRBJ2-1, with a possible D match to TRBD2 (6 bases). CDR3 length equals 16 residues. Germline assignment: CDR1 SNHLY and CDR2 FYNNEI. V was shortened by 4 bases and J by 0 bases, with 13 bases between the two germline ends. CDR3 DNA sequence: TGTGCCAGCAGTGGATTAGCGGTGAGCTCCTACAATGAGCAGTTCTTC. It yields the protein CASSGLAVSSYNEQFF. Variable domain in full (rest from reference TRBV2 and TRBJ2-1): EPEVTQTPSHQVTQMGQEVILRCVPISNHLYFYWYRQILGQKVEFLVSFYNNEISEKSEIFDDQFSVERPDGSNFTLKIRSTKLEDSAMYFCASSGLAVSSYNEQFFGPGTRLTVL.

The chain is built from TRBV4-1 and TRBJ2-1; 8 nucleotides match TRBD2. The V gene's germline CDR1 is MGHRA and CDR2 YSYEKL. This CDR3 has 17 residues. With V trimmed by 0 bases and J by 7 bases, 11 bases remained unmatched. CDR3 coding DNA: TGCGCCAGCAGCCAAGATAGAGGCACTAGCGGAGTTAATGAGCAGTTCTTC. As protein: CASSQDRGTSGVNEQFF.

The chain combines TRBV6-5 with TRBJ1-2, with TRBD1 identical over 10 bases. Germline trimming cut 0 bases from V and 8 bases from J; bases unmatched to any gene: 3. Per germline, CDR1 MNHEY and CDR2 SVGAGI. The CDR3 covers 14 residues. The CDR3 protein is CASSYSGTGAGYTF. CDR3 nucleotides: TGTGCCAGCAGTTACTCGGGGACAGGGGCGGGCTACACCTTC.

The V gene is TRBV27, the J gene TRBJ1-1; D is unresolved. The CDR3 contains 14 residues. V was cut by 1 base and J by 4 bases, with 10 bases left in between. The germline V gene encodes CDR1 MNHEY and CDR2 SMNVEV (reference sequence). The CDR3 spells CASSLFGLSTEAFF. Here the CDR3 DNA reads TGTGCCAGCAGTTTATTCGGCTTGAGCACTGAAGCTTTCTTT.

This chain links TRBV9 with TRBJ1-2, with a weak D call TRBD1 (6 bases). Germline V lookup: CDR1 SGDLS, CDR2 YYNGEE. The CDR3 is 17 amino acids. With 4 bases removed from V and 2 bases from J, the gap between germline ends came to 21 bases. In nucleotides, the CDR3 is TGTGCCAGCAGCAACGGGGGGCGGCAGCTTCCCAACTATGGCTACACCTTC. It codes for CASSNGGRQLPNYGYTF.

The CDR3 DNA reads TGTGCCAGCAGCTTGAAAAACACTGAAGCTTTCTTT. Translating it yields CASSLKNTEAFF. The rearrangement joins TRBV5-4 to TRBJ1-1, with no clear D. The CDR3 extends over 12 amino acids. Germline values: CDR1 SGHNT, CDR2 YYREEE (reference sequence). Trimming removed 1 base at V and 2 bases at J, with 3 bases between.

The V and J genes are TRBV10-3 and TRBJ2-7; D is uncertain. The CDR3 length is 15 residues. V lost 0 bases to trimming and J lost 3 bases, with 12 bases between them. Germline assignment: CDR1 ENHRY and CDR2 SYGVKD. In DNA form, the CDR3 reads TGTGCCATCAGTGAGTCGGCGGAATCCATCTACGAGCAGTACTTC. It yields the protein CAISESAESIYEQYF.

This chain joins TRBV4-2 and TRBJ2-2; TRBD1 might be the D (5 bases). The ends were cut back, 4 bases at V and 7 bases at J, with 19 bases in the middle. This CDR3 is 16 amino acids long. CDR1 and CDR2 (germline): LGHNA, YNFKEQ. CDR3: CASSLLQGNADGELFF. Here the CDR3 DNA reads TGTGCCAGCAGCCTCTTGCAGGGAAACGCTGACGGGGAGCTGTTTTTT.

The rearrangement joins TRBV6-1 to TRBJ1-5; 7 positions match TRBD1. From germline, CDR1 is MNHNS and CDR2 SASEGT. J was trimmed by 4 bases and V by 4 bases; bases with no gene match: 7. The length of the CDR3 is 15 residues. The CDR3 coding sequence is TGTGCCAGCAGTGGAGAGACAGGGACAAATCAGCCCCAGCATTTT. The encoded protein is CASSGETGTNQPQHF.

This clone was observed a few times. The J gene is TRBJ2-7, the V gene TRBV7-9; the D call may be TRBD1 or TRBD2 (5 bases each). V lost 5 bases, J lost 5 bases, and 16 bases lay in between. In germline, CDR1 is SEHNR, CDR2 FQNEAQ (reference sequence). The CDR3 runs to 14 residues. The CDR3 bases are TGTGCCAGCAGCGCACCGGGACGCCGGCACGAGCAGTACTTC. Translating it yields CASSAPGRRHEQYF.

The chain recombines TRBV25-1 with TRBJ2-3, with D maybe TRBD2 (6 bases). CDR3 length: 17 residues. V was trimmed by 1 base and J by 2 bases, leaving 16 bases between them. Germline assignment: CDR1 MGHDK and CDR2 SYGVNS. Written as DNA, the CDR3 is TGTGCCAGCAGTGAATCCGGCGGGATTATACCCACAGATACGCAGTATTTT. Its protein product is CASSESGGIIPTDTQYF.

The chain carries TRBV30 and TRBJ2-7; D is uncertain. The V end lost 7 bases, the J end lost 2 bases, and 9 bases lay between the germline ends. The CDR3 sequence is 11 residues long. Per the germline V gene, CDR1 is GTSNPN and CDR2 is SVGIG (reference sequence). The CDR3 protein is CALIQTYEQYF. The CDR3 DNA sequence: TGTGCCTTGATACAGACCTACGAGCAGTACTTC.

The chain recombines TRBV29-1 with TRBJ1-3, with D perhaps matching TRBD1 (6 bases). Per germline, CDR1 SQVTM and CDR2 ANQGSEA. The ends were cut back, 4 bases at V and 5 bases at J, with 15 bases in the middle. The CDR3 extends over 14 amino acids. For the CDR3, the DNA is TGCAGCGTTGTAGAGGGGGACACCCGAAACACCATATATTTT. This translates into CSVVEGDTRNTIYF.

The J gene is TRBJ2-7, the V gene TRBV28, with TRBD1 identical over 8 bases. The V and J ends lost 10 bases and 0 bases, in that order; junction bases with no gene match: 8. CDR3 length equals 14 residues. CDR1 is MDHEN, CDR2 SYDVKM, per germline. The CDR3 loop is CATCGQGASYEQYF. As DNA, the CDR3 is TGTGCCACCTGTGGGCAGGGGGCCTCCTACGAGCAGTACTTC.

V usage is TRBV28 and J usage is TRBJ1-2; 7 bases are a match to TRBD1. The CDR3 runs to 13 residues. Germline loops: CDR1 MDHEN, CDR2 SYDVKM. J was trimmed by 0 bases and V by 5 bases; bases with no gene match: 0. The CDR3: CASSGTANYGYTF. CDR3 nucleotide sequence: TGTGCCAGCAGTGGGACAGCTAACTATGGCTACACCTTC.

J is TRBJ2-1 and V is TRBV5-4, with TRBD2 identical over 10 bases. CDR3 length: 16 residues. Trimming took 2 bases from V and 7 from J; bases not matched to a gene: 9. The germline V gene has CDR1 SGHNT and CDR2 YYREEE (reference sequence). CDR3 in amino acids: CASSLSGSGRTNEQFF. The CDR3 DNA sequence: TGTGCCAGCAGCTTATCGGGTAGCGGGAGGACGAATGAGCAGTTCTTC.

The CDR3: CASSEGTSGNEQFF. CDR3 DNA: TGCGCCAGCAGTGAAGGGACTAGCGGCAATGAGCAGTTCTTC. The chain carries TRBV10-2 and TRBJ2-1; 11 nucleotides line up with TRBD2. V was clipped by 3 bases and J by 6 bases; unmatched bases: 1. CDR1 and CDR2 from the germline V gene are WSHSY and SAAADI. The CDR3 is 14 amino acids.